This TCR beta chain derives from a study of blood T cell repertoires in COVID-19. About the study: From the United States, Italy and Spain came samples of acute and convalescent COVID-19. T cells, B-cell-depleted T cells, or PBMCs supplied cDNA or gDNA.

In the source study's methods: The assay estimated nucleated cells by amplifying reference gene primers. The assay was immunoSEQ multiplex PCR, and TCRdb's table has in-frame clones only and misses some. V and J calls and clone size are given by that table; D and trimming were obtained from the DNA. Among about 130,000 clones listed, roughly nine tenths were seen once. CDR1 is SGDLS and CDR2 is YYNGEE in the germline V gene. CDR3 length: 15 residues. V lost 4 bases and J lost 6; bases outside the gene matches: 7. The origin of this receptor is a woman in her 70s with COVID-19, enrolled during active disease. Sequenced sample: peripheral blood. The chain uses TRBV9 and TRBJ2-1, with 10 bases matching TRBD2. CDR3 sequence: CASSIERGGVNEQFF. In DNA, the CDR3 is TGTGCCAGCAGCATCGAGCGGGGGGGAGTCAATGAGCAGTTCTTC.